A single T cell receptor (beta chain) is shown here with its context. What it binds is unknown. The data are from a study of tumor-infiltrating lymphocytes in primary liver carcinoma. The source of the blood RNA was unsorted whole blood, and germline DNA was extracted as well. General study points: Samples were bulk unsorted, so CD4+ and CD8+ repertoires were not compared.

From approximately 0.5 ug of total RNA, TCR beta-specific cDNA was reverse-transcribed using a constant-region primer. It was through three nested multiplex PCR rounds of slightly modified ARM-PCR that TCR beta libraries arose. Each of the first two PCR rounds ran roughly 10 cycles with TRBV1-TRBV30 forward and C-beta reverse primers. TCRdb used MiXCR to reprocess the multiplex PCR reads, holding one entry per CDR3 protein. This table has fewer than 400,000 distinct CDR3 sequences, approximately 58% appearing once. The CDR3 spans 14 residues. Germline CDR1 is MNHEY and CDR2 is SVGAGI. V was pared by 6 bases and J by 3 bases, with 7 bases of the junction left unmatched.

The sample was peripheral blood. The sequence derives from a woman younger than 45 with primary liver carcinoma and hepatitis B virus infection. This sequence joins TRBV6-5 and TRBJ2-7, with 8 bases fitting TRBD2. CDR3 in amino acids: CASRPGTRIYEQYF. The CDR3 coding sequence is TGTGCCAGCAGGCCCGGGACTAGAATCTACGAGCAGTACTTC.